The T cell receptor beta chain described here comes from a study of blood T cell repertoires in COVID-19 (dated by TCRdb to about 2020). Notes on the research overall: The collaborator samples originated in the United States, Italy and Spain and spanned the acute and convalescent phases of COVID-19. The material from the prospective study consisted of cDNA or gDNA derived from T cells, B-cell-depleted T cells, or PBMCs. The dataset comprised deeply sampled blood TCRbeta repertoires from subjects exposed to, actively infected with, or recovered from COVID-19. The repertoires were released in a freely available public database intended as a resource for research on the immune response to SARS-CoV-2. Samples were obtained from the ongoing ImmuneRACE study (first 160 participants) and from 1,254 subjects provided by 6 global collaborators. Sample metadata almost always included a de-identified subject ID, COVID-19 status, age in years and sex. Where available, HLA class I and class II types were taken from metadata supplied by the sample provider and were not determined by assay-based typing. Here is what the overall study found, with its caveats: The quantity of clinical and demographic metadata differed by source and by participant and was supplied without curation.

With respect to this clone: The clone's antigen remains unknown. No much larger clone exists at a distance of one base, and base qualities are not known.

Each collaborating institution followed its own protocols to collect whole blood in K2EDTA tubes. Collaborator samples were shipped for TCRbeta analysis as frozen whole blood, isolated PBMCs, or DNA extracted from either sample type. From its cysteine to its phenylalanine, the CDR3 spans 13 amino acids. Only the CDR3 DNA stays, 39 bases, in frame from base 1. A distance of 9 bases separates the germline ends of V and J, which lose 4 bases and 5 bases respectively. CDR1 and CDR2 are drawn from the germline V gene: SGDLS, YYNGEE. The immunoSEQ Assay, a bias-controlled multiplex PCR, was used to amplify TCRbeta CDR3 regions from genomic DNA. Per the authors' processing: The number of nucleated cells in each sample was estimated from the amplification of reference gene primers within the assay. Sequence reads were collapsed and filtered to measure the absolute abundance of every unique TCRbeta CDR3 rearrangement. For each sample, productive Simpson clonality was calculated as the square root of Simpson's diversity index over productive rearrangements. The table comes from immuneACCESS by way of TCRdb, which keeps in-frame sequences with V and J called. Part of the clones is missing from these tables; in studies checked, under half for an unresolved V gene and the rest for unknown reasons. The V and J calls and clone size are taken from that table; D and trimming were inferred from the DNA. For this sample the table gives approximately 140,000 clones, of which more than 80% were detected only once. The biggest ten clones account for about 2% of the sample.

The TCR was taken from a man in his sixties or seventies with acute or convalescent COVID-19. The sequencing input was peripheral blood. The chain couples TRBV9 to TRBJ1-4; the D gene lacks a confident call. The CDR3 sequence is CASSPFPNEKLFF. The DNA is TGTGCCAGCAGCCCCTTTCCCAATGAAAAACTGTTTTTT.